These 21 T cell receptor beta chains were all obtained from the same sample, sequenced in a study of early stage breast cancer tumors. Data came from immunoSEQ multiplex PCR; TCRdb stores just in-frame clones and leaves some out. The sample includes around 78,000 clones, roughly 80% seen only once; the top ten take about 3.6%. The sequencing input was blood. These receptors were taken from a person aged 55 to 75 with breast cancer.

This clone occurred a few times. The chain uses TRBV4-3 and TRBJ2-1; 7 bases align to TRBD2. Germline lookup yields CDR1 LGHNA and CDR2 YSLEER. The CDR3 has 14 amino acids. V trimming: 10 bases; J trimming: 4 bases; junction bases outside the gene matches: 10. The CDR3 reads CANRPAGSYNEQFF. CDR3 sequence (DNA): TGCGCCAACCGCCCAGCGGGATCGTACAATGAGCAGTTCTTC.

This clone was detected a few times. The genes are TRBV30 and TRBJ1-2; D perhaps matches TRBD1 (5 bases). The CDR3 extends over 13 amino acids. From germline, CDR1 is GTSNPN and CDR2 SVGIG (reference sequence). V lost 2 bases and J 4 bases, leaving 11 bases between the germline ends. As DNA, the CDR3 is TGTGCCTGGAGTCACACAGGTCTCTATGGCTACACCTTC. It is translated as CAWSHTGLYGYTF.

This rearrangement joins TRBV10-1 to TRBJ2-5, with D possibly TRBD2 on 6 matching bases. Trimming removed 3 bases at V and 4 bases at J, with 15 bases between. The CDR3 extends over 15 amino acids. CDR1 WNHNN and CDR2 SYGVQD come from the germline V gene (reference sequence). The CDR3 nucleotides read TGCGCCAGCAGTGAATCGGGGGTGACTAGAGAGACCCAGTACTTC. Its protein is CASSESGVTRETQYF.

CDR3 sequence (DNA): TGTGCCAGCTCACCGTTCATTAGGAATTCCTACGAGCAGTACTTC. Protein sequence: CASSPFIRNSYEQYF. V and J are TRBV18 and TRBJ2-7; D not resolved. There are 15 residues in the CDR3. Per germline, CDR1 KGHSH and CDR2 LQKENI. With 3 bases removed from V and 1 base from J, the gap between germline ends came to 13 bases.

V gene TRBV19 combines with J gene TRBJ1-5; weak D call: TRBD1 (5 bases). The CDR3 is 14 amino acids. From germline, CDR1 is LNHDA and CDR2 SQIVND (reference sequence). The germline V and J ends were trimmed by 3 bases and 4 bases, with 10 bases remaining between them. Here the CDR3 DNA reads TGTGCCAGTAGTATTTTAGGGGCGAATCAGCCCCAGCATTTT. Amino acids: CASSILGANQPQHF.

This clone has more than one count but fewer than ten. The chain is built from TRBV29-1 and TRBJ2-5; no firm D call. The CDR3 is 12 amino acids. Germline assignment: CDR1 SQVTM and CDR2 ANQGSEA. V shed 5 bases and J shed 5 bases, with 12 bases lying between them. CDR3 residues: CSVSDTLETQYF. In nucleotides, the CDR3 is TGCAGCGTTTCTGACACCCTCGAGACCCAGTACTTC.

This clone was counted once. For the CDR3, the DNA is TGTGCCACAAGGGGTTTGGATGGCTACACCTTC. Protein sequence: CATRGLDGYTF. The chain is built from TRBV28 and TRBJ1-2; a weak D match, TRBD1 (5 bases). Germline V lookup: CDR1 MDHEN, CDR2 SYDVKM. The CDR3 loop spans 11 amino acids. V was pared by 10 bases and J by 6 bases, with 12 bases between.

The chain links TRBV27 to TRBJ2-3; the D is unclear. Germline values: CDR1 MNHEY, CDR2 SMNVEV (reference sequence). Trimming took off 6 bases at V and 0 bases at J, with 1 base between the two ends. The CDR3 is made up of 11 amino acids. CDR3 amino acids: CASRSTDTQYF. The DNA of the CDR3 is TGTGCCAGCAGGAGCACAGATACGCAGTATTTT.

This chain uses TRBV19 with TRBJ1-1; D possibly corresponds to TRBD1 (5 bases). CDR3 size: 16 residues. In germline, CDR1 is LNHDA, CDR2 SQIVND (reference sequence). The V and J ends lost 5 bases and 2 bases respectively, with 18 bases between them. CDR3 DNA: TGTGCCAGTAGTCCTCATCTGGGGCAGTTCAACACTGAAGCTTTCTTT. Translation: CASSPHLGQFNTEAFF.

The chain uses TRBV6-6 and TRBJ2-5, with 12 bases identical to TRBD1. The CDR3 has 16 residues. The germline V gene has CDR1 MNHNY and CDR2 SVGAGI (reference sequence). The J segment lost 5 bases and the V segment lost 5 bases, leaving 9 bases of the junction unmatched. CDR3 in amino acids: CASSPAGTGGRETQYF. In DNA form, the CDR3 reads TGTGCCAGCAGTCCTGCCGGGACAGGGGGCCGGGAGACCCAGTACTTC.

This chain joins TRBV5-4 and TRBJ2-2; 7 bases line up with TRBD1. Germline V gene sequence: CDR1 SGHNT, CDR2 YYREEE (reference sequence). This CDR3 region has 17 residues. V lost 5 bases, J lost 1 base, and 11 bases stayed unmatched. The DNA for the CDR3 is TGTGCCAGCAGGTCGGCCGGGACAGCTATGAACACCGGGGAGCTGTTTTTT. Its translation is CASRSAGTAMNTGELFF.

The chain joins TRBV6-5 to TRBJ1-2; D gene unclear. This CDR3 is 13 amino acids long. V lost 4 bases and J lost 7, with 13 bases in between. Germline-derived CDR1 and CDR2 are MNHEY and SVGAGI. CDR3 in amino acids: CASSSTSDGGYTF. The CDR3 DNA follows: TGTGCCAGCAGTTCCACATCCGATGGTGGCTACACCTTC.

A remark on this clone: The junction differs from germline at one of its ends, possibly a read error. The gene calls are TRBV7-7 and TRBJ1-3; D gene ambiguous. Per germline, CDR1 SSHAT and CDR2 FNYEAQ (reference sequence). The CDR3 runs 13 residues. The CDR3 is CASSLGSGNTIYF. The CDR3 region has the DNA TGTGCTAGCAGCTTAGGTTCTGGAAACACCATATATTTT.

This chain joins TRBV6-6 and TRBJ1-4, with a tentative D call TRBD1 (5 bases). The CDR3 consists of 14 residues. Germline V gene data show CDR1 as MNHNY and CDR2 as SVGAGI (reference sequence). Between the trimmed V and J ends, which lost 5 bases and 4 bases, there was a span of 11 bases. In DNA form, the CDR3 reads TGTGCCAGCAGTCGACAGCGATTTAATGAAAAACTGTTTTTT. Its protein is CASSRQRFNEKLFF.

V and J are TRBV30 and TRBJ2-5, with no clear D. Germline assignment: CDR1 GTSNPN and CDR2 SVGIG (reference sequence). V lost 0 bases and J 5 bases, leaving 13 bases between the germline ends. The CDR3 contains 14 residues. The CDR3 reads CAWSVLNGGETQYF. In DNA form, the CDR3 reads TGTGCCTGGAGTGTACTTAATGGCGGCGAGACCCAGTACTTC.

The chain joins TRBV5-1 to TRBJ1-4, with 10 bases that match TRBD1. The ends lost 4 bases at V and 6 bases at J; junction bases unmatched: 6. The CDR3 is made up of 15 amino acids. Germline V gene sequence: CDR1 SGHRS, CDR2 YFSETQ. CDR3 in amino acids: CASSRDRGEYEKLFF. The CDR3 region has the DNA TGCGCCAGCAGCCGGGACAGGGGAGAATATGAAAAACTGTTTTTT.

The rearrangement uses TRBV27 and TRBJ2-7, with D perhaps assigned TRBD1 or TRBD2 (5 bases each). Trimming pared 2 bases from V and 0 bases from J, leaving 11 bases between. The length of the CDR3 is 15 residues. Germline CDR1 is MNHEY and CDR2 is SMNVEV (reference sequence). The CDR3: CASSLRGHSSYEQYF. Here the CDR3 DNA reads TGTGCCAGCAGTTTACGGGGCCATAGCTCCTACGAGCAGTACTTC.

The V call is TRBV6-5, the J call TRBJ1-1; D not resolved. The CDR3 has 13 residues. Between the trimmed V and J ends, which lost 6 bases and 3 bases, there was a span of 11 bases. The V gene's germline CDR1 is MNHEY and CDR2 SVGAGI. The CDR3 bases are TGTGCCAGCAGGGAAAACCGGGACACTGAAGCTTTCTTT. This codes for CASRENRDTEAFF.

The chain employs TRBV15 and TRBJ2-5; no clear D gene. Trimming took 2 bases from V and 2 from J, leaving 9 bases between them. This CDR3 is 14 amino acids long. Germline V gene data show CDR1 as LNHNV and CDR2 as YYDKDF (reference sequence). The CDR3 nucleotides read TGTGCCACCAGCAGACTTGGACGGCAAGAGACCCAGTACTTC. Protein: CATSRLGRQETQYF.

There are a few counts of this clone. The chain employs TRBV7-3 and TRBJ2-1; the D is unclear. Trimming removed 2 bases at V and 8 bases at J, with 13 bases between. The CDR3 loop spans 14 amino acids. Germline V gene lookup returns CDR1 SGHTA and CDR2 FQGTGA. CDR3 in DNA: TGTGCCAGCAGCTTATCACTCGGAGATCATGAGCAGTTCTTC. Protein: CASSLSLGDHEQFF.

CDR3: CASSPPGVPNEKLFF. CDR3 in DNA: TGTGCCAGCAGTCCACCGGGGGTCCCTAATGAAAAACTGTTTTTT. The chain uses TRBV28 and TRBJ1-4; possibly TRBD1 for D (5 bases). Between the trimmed V and J ends, which lost 5 bases and 3 bases, there was a span of 13 bases. The CDR3 loop spans 15 amino acids. CDR1 MDHEN and CDR2 SYDVKM come from the germline V gene.